The 20 T cell receptor beta chains listed next were all sequenced from one sample in a study of Ad26.COV2.S vaccination and SARS-CoV-2 variants. Treatment of the sample: some 19 received Ad26.COV2.S at low or high dose, single or two shots; 5 received placebo; per-sample allocation not given. Sample collection was performed on day 63 after the first vaccine or placebo injection. Data came from immunoSEQ multiplex PCR; TCRdb stores just in-frame clones and leaves some out. In the table there are about 350,000 clones, 75% to 90% of which are singletons. The material sequenced was peripheral blood, taken in a trial of Ad26.COV2.S vaccine versus placebo. Every receptor here comes from a person between 18 and 60 years old who received the Ad26.COV2.S COVID-19 vaccine or a placebo.

The J gene is TRBJ1-1, the V gene TRBV18; a possible D gene is TRBD1 (6 bases). Deletions cut 0 bases from V and 6 bases from J, with 11 bases between. The CDR3 sequence is 14 residues long. Per the germline V gene, CDR1 is KGHSH and CDR2 is LQKENI. The CDR3 loop reads CASSPPSGAPEAFF. The CDR3 nucleotides read TGTGCCAGCTCACCACCATCGGGGGCGCCTGAAGCTTTCTTT.

This rearrangement joins TRBV18 to TRBJ2-5; 7 bases align to TRBD1. V lost 6 bases to trimming and J lost 3 bases; unmatched junction nucleotides: 7. The CDR3 is 14 residues long. Germline loops: CDR1 KGHSH, CDR2 LQKENI. The CDR3 sequence is CASSSDRAEETQYF. As DNA, the CDR3 is TGTGCCAGCTCGTCAGACAGGGCCGAAGAGACCCAGTACTTC.

In this sample, this clone turned up once. V is TRBV9 and J is TRBJ2-2, with D hard to call. Germline CDR1 is SGDLS and CDR2 is YYNGEE. V was shortened by 3 bases and J by 6 bases, with 12 bases between the two germline ends. This CDR3 is 14 amino acids long. CDR3 in amino acids: CASSAMLGSGELFF. CDR3 nucleotides: TGTGCCAGCAGCGCGATGTTGGGTTCCGGGGAGCTGTTTTTT.

The chain employs TRBV2 and TRBJ2-3, with 7 bases matching TRBD1. The CDR3 has 13 amino acids. With V trimmed by 6 bases and J by 4 bases, 4 bases remained unmatched. In germline, CDR1 is SNHLY, CDR2 FYNNEI. The CDR3 DNA sequence: TGTGCCAGCAGGGGGACAGATGCAGATACGCAGTATTTT. As protein: CASRGTDADTQYF.

The CDR3 sequence: CATSIPPDWTTETQYF. The CDR3 DNA reads TGTGCCACCAGCATCCCCCCGGACTGGACAACGGAGACCCAGTACTTC. This sequence joins TRBV15 and TRBJ2-5; D is perhaps TRBD1 or TRBD2 (5 bases each). The CDR3 runs 16 residues. CDR1 is LNHNV and CDR2 is YYDKDF in the germline V gene (reference sequence). The V end lost 4 bases, the J end lost 5 bases, and 20 bases lay between the germline ends.

The CDR3 loop is CASSSRTDYKNTEAFF. CDR3 bases: TGTGCCAGTAGTTCAAGGACGGATTATAAAAACACTGAAGCTTTCTTT. This chain joins TRBV19 and TRBJ1-1; no firm D call. Germline loops: CDR1 LNHDA, CDR2 SQIVND (reference sequence). The CDR3 contains 16 residues. V was clipped by 5 bases and J by 2 bases, with 18 bases between them.

This chain links TRBV15 with TRBJ1-2, with D unresolved. V lost 0 bases, J lost 8 bases, and 13 bases lay in between. The CDR3 has 14 residues. Germline CDR1 and CDR2: LNHNV and YYDKDF (reference sequence). The CDR3 loop reads CATSRDIGQRGYTF. CDR3 nucleotide sequence: TGTGCCACCAGCAGAGATATCGGCCAGAGAGGCTACACCTTC. The full variable domain, rest sourced from reference TRBV15 and TRBJ1-2, is DAMVIQNPRYQVTQFGKPVTLSCSQTLNHNVMYWYQQKSSQAPKLLFHYYDKDFNNEADTPDNFQSRRPNTSFCFLDIRSPGLGDTAMYLCATSRDIGQRGYTFGSGTRLTVV.

This chain connects TRBV4-2 to TRBJ2-3; D gene unclear. This CDR3 is 14 amino acids long. Per germline, CDR1 LGHNA and CDR2 YNFKEQ. The germline V and J ends were trimmed by 0 bases and 0 bases, with 4 bases remaining between them. The CDR3 DNA reads TGTGCCAGCAGCCAAGAAGAAAGCACAGATACGCAGTATTTT. This gives the protein CASSQEESTDTQYF.

In this sample, this clone turned up once. The rearrangement joins TRBV19 to TRBJ2-1, with a weak D call TRBD1 (7 bases). This CDR3 region has 14 residues. The germline V gene has CDR1 LNHDA and CDR2 SQIVND (reference sequence). With 7 bases removed from V and 1 base from J, the gap between germline ends came to 11 bases. For the CDR3, the DNA is TGTGCCAGTACGGGGGACAGTTCCTACAATGAGCAGTTCTTC. Protein sequence: CASTGDSSYNEQFF.

V gene TRBV5-1 combines with J gene TRBJ2-1, with 8 bases identical to TRBD1. The CDR3 extends over 14 amino acids. In germline, CDR1 is SGHRS, CDR2 YFSETQ. Trimming cost V 0 bases and J 9 bases; bases outside gene matches: 5. The CDR3 nucleotides are TGCGCCAGCAGCTTGGGAACCGGGACAGGTGAGCAGTTCTTC. Translation gives CASSLGTGTGEQFF.

The table lists this clone with a count of one. The chain has TRBV5-1 and TRBJ2-6; D unresolved. Trimming removed 5 bases from V and 1 base from J, with 7 bases in between. The CDR3 contains 14 residues. Per the germline V gene, CDR1 is SGHRS and CDR2 is YFSETQ. CDR3 sequence reads: CASRFGSGANVLTF. The CDR3 DNA reads as TGCGCCAGCAGATTCGGTTCTGGGGCCAACGTCCTGACTTTC.

The chain links TRBV5-6 to TRBJ1-6; a weak D match, TRBD1 (6 bases). Germline V gene data show CDR1 as SGHDT and CDR2 as YYEEEE. The CDR3 has 14 amino acids. Trimming cost V 1 base and J 13 bases, with 15 bases left between them. The CDR3 nucleotides read TGTGCCAGCAGCTTGTTTACAGGGTTTGGTCCCCTCCACTTT. Its translation is CASSLFTGFGPLHF.

The CDR3 bases are TGTGCCAGCAAGTTCGCCTTTGGAAACACCATATATTTT. The encoded protein is CASKFAFGNTIYF. V and J are TRBV2 and TRBJ1-3; no reliable D call. V gave up 7 bases and J gave up 3 bases, with 10 bases separating them. Germline V gene data show CDR1 as SNHLY and CDR2 as FYNNEI. CDR3 size: 13 residues.

This chain joins TRBV5-4 and TRBJ2-7; D unclear. This CDR3 contains 14 residues. The germline gives CDR1 SGHNT, CDR2 YYREEE (reference sequence). V was clipped by 1 base and J by 7 bases, with 15 bases between them. The CDR3: CASSLSFQSREQYF. The CDR3 nucleotides are TGTGCCAGCAGCTTGAGTTTCCAGAGCAGAGAGCAGTACTTC.

The chain combines TRBV19 with TRBJ2-2; 8 nucleotides agree with TRBD1. This CDR3 region has 16 residues. Trimming cost V 6 bases and J 7 bases; bases outside gene matches: 13. The germline V gene has CDR1 LNHDA and CDR2 SQIVND (reference sequence). CDR3 DNA sequence: TGTGCCAGTAGACCCTCAGACAGGGGAGGAAGCGGGGAGCTGTTTTTT. Translated, it gives CASRPSDRGGSGELFF.

This chain joins TRBV5-1 and TRBJ2-6, with TRBD1 matching 9 bases. The germline V gene encodes CDR1 SGHRS and CDR2 YFSETQ. With V trimmed by 4 bases and J by 0 bases, 11 bases remained unmatched. The CDR3 consists of 19 residues. DNA of the CDR3: TGCGCCAGCAGCACGACCAGGACAGGGGCCCTCTCTGGGGCCAACGTCCTGACTTTC. Translation: CASSTTRTGALSGANVLTF.

This chain connects TRBV5-1 to TRBJ1-2; D is possibly TRBD1 (5 bases). CDR1 and CDR2 (germline): SGHRS, YFSETQ. The V gene lost 2 bases and the J gene lost 6 bases, with 14 bases spanning the gap. The CDR3 length is 14 residues. The CDR3 DNA reads TGCGCCAGCAGCTTCGCTGGGACCCTCGATGGCTACACCTTC. It translates to CASSFAGTLDGYTF.

CDR3 nucleotide sequence: TGTGCCAGCAGCTTATACCCGGACAGCCGCGCCTACGAGCAGTACTTC. The encoded protein is CASSLYPDSRAYEQYF. The chain employs TRBV11-2 and TRBJ2-7; a weak D match, TRBD1 (6 bases). Germline V gene sequence: CDR1 SGHAT, CDR2 FQNNGV. V was pared by 2 bases and J by 2 bases, with 16 bases between. This CDR3 spans 16 amino acids.

The chain uses TRBV9 and TRBJ2-3, with D unresolved. The germline gives CDR1 SGDLS, CDR2 YYNGEE. The V end lost 5 bases, the J end lost 1 base, and 8 bases lay between the germline ends. CDR3 size: 13 residues. In DNA, the CDR3 is TGTGCCAGCAGTGCATGGGGCACAGATACGCAGTATTTT. It yields the protein CASSAWGTDTQYF.

V gene TRBV20-1 combines with J gene TRBJ2-5, with a possible D match to TRBD2 (5 bases). CDR1 is DFQATT and CDR2 is SNEGSKA in the germline V gene (reference sequence). CDR3 length: 12 amino acids. V dropped 7 bases and J dropped 2 bases, with 11 bases sitting between them. CDR3 in DNA: TGCAGTGTTAGTTCGGGGCAAGAGACCCAGTACTTC. Translation gives CSVSSGQETQYF.